These T cell receptor beta chains were read from a single sample in a study of blood T cell repertoires in COVID-19. Assay used: immunoSEQ multiplex PCR; TCRdb lists only in-frame clones, some missing. Of some 260,000 clones detected, roughly nine tenths appear once; the ten largest clones hold around 3%. The sequencing input was peripheral blood. These receptor sequences come from a man aged 18 to 30 with active or convalescent COVID-19. Both conserved end residues are part of each CDR3.

j_gene	v_gene	CDR3aa
TRBJ2-3	TRBV4-3	CASSQDGRGTQYF
TRBJ2-1	TRBV19	CASSIPLAGDEQFF
TRBJ2-7	TRBV25-1	CASGNYYEQYF
TRBJ1-2	TRBV5-4	CASSPGGLYGYTF
TRBJ2-4	TRBV5-3	CAFSLPAVAKNIQYF
TRBJ2-3	TRBV11-2	CASSLDTPQGNAWLTDTQYF
TRBJ2-1	TRBV13	CASSLVGPGVPYNEQFF
TRBJ2-7	TRBV9	CASSEGGGKPYEQYF
TRBJ2-1	TRBV19	CASSGLAGDEQFF
TRBJ2-7	TRBV21-1	CASSKGQGSPLWAEQYF
TRBJ2-7	TRBV6-4	CASSDSPGYEQYF
TRBJ2-7	TRBV11-2	CASSSGTSGFLASYEQYF
TRBJ1-4	TRBV11-2	CASSLEYRVMEKLFF
TRBJ2-1	TRBV10-1	CASSESGTGPDEQFF
TRBJ1-1	TRBV28	CASIWRVGTEAFF
TRBJ2-1	TRBV11-3	CASSVERGHNEQFF
TRBJ1-5	TRBV27	CASSTSYSNQPQHF
TRBJ1-1	TRBV11-2	CASSFNRGEVAFF
TRBJ1-1	TRBV18	CASSPTDVSTEAFF
TRBJ2-7	TRBV5-1	CASREQGASSYEQYF
TRBJ2-1	TRBV9	CASSKGVSNEQFF
TRBJ2-6	TRBV4-3	CASSQDAGSGANVLTF
TRBJ2-5	TRBV5-4	CASSLSVAAQETQYF
TRBJ2-1	TRBV5-4	CASSLVRTSVNEQFF